This T cell receptor beta chain was identified during a study of cytomegalovirus exposure and HLA in healthy donors. Study-wide results and limits: As was reported, the HLA-A and HLA-B alleles of most subjects were accurately predicted from TCR beta sequences.

As concerns this clone: The target antigen is unknown.

The CDR3 is 16 residues long. CDR1 is MNHEY, CDR2 SVGAGI, per germline. Deletions cut 4 bases from V and 0 bases from J, with 10 bases between. PCR employed 60 Vbeta and 13 Jbeta primers. Libraries were prepared by immunoSEQ multiplex PCR; TCRdb keeps only in-frame clonotypes and omits some of them. The sample lists about 120,000 clones, around 80% occurring once. This rearrangement joins TRBV6-5 to TRBJ2-6; D is unclear. The sample was PBMCs. The source is a man aged 25 to 45 in good health and CMV-seropositive. CDR3 protein: CASSSRGHSGANVLTF. The CDR3 nucleotides read TGTGCCAGCAGTTCTCGCGGCCACTCTGGGGCCAACGTCCTGACTTTC.